Listed below are T cell receptor beta chains from one sample, sequenced in a study of cytomegalovirus exposure and HLA in healthy donors. Using immunoSEQ multiplex PCR, the repertoire was profiled, and TCRdb retains in-frame clones only, with some absent. The sample holds 50,000 to 80,000 clones, roughly 73% seen once. Sequencing used PBMCs. Source of these receptors: a male donor in good health and CMV-seropositive. The CDR3 runs from the conserved cysteine through the conserved F or W. Fields, in order: D gene, clone size, J gene, V gene, CDR3 protein, CDR3 DNA. The D gene is left open where the match is weak. Clone size is shown for a subset of rows, as once, few, many or a class of expanded clone.

d_call: -
clone_size: -
j_call: TRBJ1-6
v_call: TRBV10-1
cdr3_aa: CASSHPPGASSYNSPLHF
cdr3_nt: TGCGCCAGCAGCCACCCGCCAGGGGCAAGCTCCTATAATTCACCCCTCCACTTT

d_call: TRBD2
clone_size: once
j_call: TRBJ2-7
v_call: TRBV18
cdr3_aa: CASSPSPRTRGEQYF
cdr3_nt: TGTGCCAGCTCACCAAGTCCCCGGACTAGAGGCGAGCAGTACTTC

d_call: TRBD2
clone_size: -
j_call: TRBJ2-5
v_call: TRBV7-2
cdr3_aa: CASSFGGSYQETQYF
cdr3_nt: TGTGCCAGCAGCTTCGGGGGGTCGTACCAAGAGACCCAGTACTTC

d_call: TRBD1
clone_size: few
j_call: TRBJ1-2
v_call: TRBV6-5
cdr3_aa: CASSLGTGFGYTF
cdr3_nt: TGTGCCAGCAGCTTAGGGACAGGGTTTGGCTACACCTTC

d_call: -
clone_size: -
j_call: TRBJ2-5
v_call: TRBV13
cdr3_aa: CASSLSRETQYF
cdr3_nt: TGTGCCAGCAGCTTATCGAGGGAGACCCAGTACTTC

d_call: -
clone_size: -
j_call: TRBJ1-5
v_call: TRBV4-3
cdr3_aa: CASSQDSSNQPQHF
cdr3_nt: TGCGCCAGCAGCCAGGACAGTAGCAATCAGCCCCAGCATTTT

d_call: -
clone_size: -
j_call: TRBJ2-1
v_call: TRBV11-2
cdr3_aa: CASDRSGSSYNEQFF
cdr3_nt: TGTGCCAGCGACCGCTCGGGGAGCTCCTACAATGAGCAGTTCTTC

d_call: TRBD1
clone_size: -
j_call: TRBJ1-6
v_call: TRBV19
cdr3_aa: CASSMDRGDYNSPLHF
cdr3_nt: TGTGCCAGTAGTATGGACAGGGGGGACTATAATTCACCCCTCCACTTT

d_call: -
clone_size: -
j_call: TRBJ1-1
v_call: TRBV4-1
cdr3_aa: CASSQDIWGAEMNTEAFF
cdr3_nt: TGCGCCAGCAGCCAAGATATTTGGGGCGCCGAAATGAACACTGAAGCTTTCTTT

d_call: -
clone_size: -
j_call: TRBJ1-2
v_call: TRBV6-1
cdr3_aa: CASSEQTAYGYTF
cdr3_nt: TGTGCCAGCAGTGAACAGACAGCCTATGGCTACACCTTC

d_call: TRBD2
clone_size: -
j_call: TRBJ2-7
v_call: TRBV15
cdr3_aa: CATSTGTSVSEQYF
cdr3_nt: TGTGCCACCAGCACAGGGACTAGCGTCAGCGAGCAGTACTTC

d_call: -
clone_size: -
j_call: TRBJ2-3
v_call: TRBV19
cdr3_aa: CASSIRSMAGDTQYF
cdr3_nt: TGTGCCAGTAGTATTCGGTCCATGGCAGGGGATACGCAGTATTTT

d_call: -
clone_size: -
j_call: TRBJ1-2
v_call: TRBV5-1
cdr3_aa: CASSPGTTNYGYTF
cdr3_nt: TGCGCCAGCAGTCCCGGGACAACTAACTATGGCTACACCTTC

d_call: TRBD2
clone_size: once
j_call: TRBJ2-3
v_call: TRBV11-3
cdr3_aa: CASSQLAGDGDTQYF
cdr3_nt: TGTGCCAGCAGCCAACTAGCGGGGGACGGAGATACGCAGTATTTT

d_call: -
clone_size: -
j_call: TRBJ1-1
v_call: TRBV5-8
cdr3_aa: CASSQDGQIMNTEAFF
cdr3_nt: TGTGCCAGCAGCCAAGATGGGCAGATCATGAACACTGAAGCTTTCTTT

d_call: TRBD1
clone_size: -
j_call: TRBJ1-2
v_call: TRBV19
cdr3_aa: CASHRDRGNYGYTF
cdr3_nt: TGTGCCAGTCACCGGGACAGGGGCAACTATGGCTACACCTTC

d_call: -
clone_size: -
j_call: TRBJ2-5
v_call: TRBV18
cdr3_aa: CASSPDVGSETQYF
cdr3_nt: TGTGCCAGCTCACCGGATGTGGGCTCGGAGACCCAGTACTTC

d_call: -
clone_size: -
j_call: TRBJ2-7
v_call: TRBV7-9
cdr3_aa: CASSLDANEQYF
cdr3_nt: TGTGCCAGCAGCTTAGACGCTAACGAGCAGTACTTC

d_call: -
clone_size: few
j_call: TRBJ2-3
v_call: TRBV6-6
cdr3_aa: CASSRQGGGTDTQYF
cdr3_nt: TGTGCCAGCAGCAGACAAGGGGGGGGCACAGATACGCAGTATTTT

d_call: -
clone_size: -
j_call: TRBJ2-1
v_call: TRBV11-2
cdr3_aa: CASSHRGSNEQFF
cdr3_nt: TGTGCCAGCAGCCATCGCGGGTCGAATGAGCAGTTCTTC

d_call: TRBD1
clone_size: -
j_call: TRBJ1-2
v_call: TRBV7-2
cdr3_aa: CASRRERTGRGNYGYTF
cdr3_nt: TGTGCCAGCAGACGCGAACGGACAGGACGGGGGAACTATGGCTACACCTTC

d_call: -
clone_size: few
j_call: TRBJ1-1
v_call: TRBV10-3
cdr3_aa: CAISEAGVMNTEAFF
cdr3_nt: TGTGCCATCAGTGAGGCAGGGGTCATGAACACTGAAGCTTTCTTT

d_call: -
clone_size: -
j_call: TRBJ2-7
v_call: TRBV5-6
cdr3_aa: CASSLGGLATVRSEQYF
cdr3_nt: TGTGCCAGCAGCTTGGGAGGCTTGGCTACCGTCCGTTCTGAGCAGTACTTC

d_call: -
clone_size: -
j_call: TRBJ1-5
v_call: TRBV9
cdr3_aa: CASSVGGGEPQHF
cdr3_nt: TGTGCCAGCAGCGTGGGGGGTGGGGAGCCCCAGCATTTT

d_call: -
clone_size: -
j_call: TRBJ1-5
v_call: TRBV30
cdr3_aa: CAWSSRDNQPQHF
cdr3_nt: TGTGCCTGGAGTTCCAGGGACAATCAGCCCCAGCATTTT

d_call: TRBD1
clone_size: -
j_call: TRBJ2-7
v_call: TRBV5-1
cdr3_aa: CASRGQGAYEQYF
cdr3_nt: TGCGCCAGCAGGGGACAGGGCGCCTACGAGCAGTACTTC

d_call: TRBD1
clone_size: -
j_call: TRBJ1-2
v_call: TRBV30
cdr3_aa: CAWTGTGSNYGYTF
cdr3_nt: TGTGCCTGGACCGGGACAGGTTCGAACTATGGCTACACCTTC

d_call: -
clone_size: -
j_call: TRBJ1-2
v_call: TRBV18
cdr3_aa: CASSPSGGHRGYTF
cdr3_nt: TGTGCCAGCTCGCCGAGCGGGGGGCATCGTGGCTACACCTTC

d_call: -
clone_size: -
j_call: TRBJ1-3
v_call: TRBV4-3
cdr3_aa: CASSQDWDYTIYF
cdr3_nt: TGCGCCAGCAGCCAAGACTGGGACTACACCATATATTTT

d_call: -
clone_size: -
j_call: TRBJ1-6
v_call: TRBV11-2
cdr3_aa: CASTPGSYNSPLHF
cdr3_nt: TGTGCCAGCACCCCCGGCTCCTATAATTCACCCCTCCACTTT

d_call: -
clone_size: -
j_call: TRBJ1-1
v_call: TRBV7-9
cdr3_aa: CASSSTDGNTEAFF
cdr3_nt: TGTGCCAGCAGCTCTACAGACGGGAACACTGAAGCTTTCTTT

d_call: -
clone_size: once
j_call: TRBJ1-2
v_call: TRBV28
cdr3_aa: CASSLDIHGYTF
cdr3_nt: TGTGCCAGCAGTTTGGACATTCATGGCTACACCTTC

d_call: TRBD2
clone_size: few
j_call: TRBJ2-3
v_call: TRBV5-4
cdr3_aa: CASSSTSGRYTDTQYF
cdr3_nt: TGTGCCAGCAGCTCGACTAGCGGGAGATACACAGATACGCAGTATTTT

d_call: -
clone_size: -
j_call: TRBJ1-3
v_call: TRBV5-6
cdr3_aa: CASSLEPSGNTIYF
cdr3_nt: TGTGCCAGCAGCTTGGAGCCCTCTGGAAACACCATATATTTT

d_call: TRBD1
clone_size: -
j_call: TRBJ1-1
v_call: TRBV5-4
cdr3_aa: CASSFRDREATEAFF
cdr3_nt: TGTGCCAGCAGCTTCCGGGACAGGGAGGCCACTGAAGCTTTCTTT

d_call: -
clone_size: few
j_call: TRBJ1-6
v_call: TRBV6-5
cdr3_aa: CASSYLLGPPKSPLHF
cdr3_nt: TGTGCCAGCAGTTACTTGCTTGGTCCCCCTAAATCACCCCTCCACTTT

d_call: TRBD1
clone_size: -
j_call: TRBJ2-1
v_call: TRBV15
cdr3_aa: CATSRGQGSYNEQFF
cdr3_nt: TGTGCCACCAGCCGGGGACAGGGGTCCTACAATGAGCAGTTCTTC

d_call: -
clone_size: -
j_call: TRBJ1-2
v_call: TRBV10-2
cdr3_aa: CASSGNRASNYGYTF
cdr3_nt: TGCGCCAGCAGTGGTAACAGGGCTTCTAACTATGGCTACACCTTC

d_call: -
clone_size: once
j_call: TRBJ2-3
v_call: TRBV27
cdr3_aa: CASSTQEADTQYF
cdr3_nt: TGTGCCAGCTCTACCCAGGAGGCAGATACGCAGTATTTT

d_call: -
clone_size: -
j_call: TRBJ2-7
v_call: TRBV11-2
cdr3_aa: CASSLAHGNYEQYF
cdr3_nt: TGTGCCAGCAGCCTCGCGCACGGTAACTACGAGCAGTACTTC

d_call: TRBD1
clone_size: -
j_call: TRBJ1-1
v_call: TRBV28
cdr3_aa: CASSLGQSNTEAFF
cdr3_nt: TGTGCCAGCAGTTTGGGACAGTCGAACACTGAAGCTTTCTTT

d_call: -
clone_size: few
j_call: TRBJ1-1
v_call: TRBV5-1
cdr3_aa: CASSSGTFNTEAFF
cdr3_nt: TGCGCCAGCAGCTCCGGGACATTTAACACTGAAGCTTTCTTT

d_call: TRBD1
clone_size: -
j_call: TRBJ2-2
v_call: TRBV19
cdr3_aa: CASSALGTVTGELFF
cdr3_nt: TGTGCCAGTAGTGCCCTAGGGACAGTTACCGGGGAGCTGTTTTTT

d_call: -
clone_size: -
j_call: TRBJ1-1
v_call: TRBV10-3
cdr3_aa: CAISSAGPNEAFF
cdr3_nt: TGTGCCATCAGCTCAGCAGGCCCCAACGAAGCTTTCTTT

d_call: -
clone_size: -
j_call: TRBJ1-1
v_call: TRBV30
cdr3_aa: CAWSVRGAGNTEAFF
cdr3_nt: TGTGCCTGGAGTGTACGTGGGGCAGGGAACACTGAAGCTTTCTTT

d_call: -
clone_size: -
j_call: TRBJ2-1
v_call: TRBV5-4
cdr3_aa: CASSRGGQGKGEQFF
cdr3_nt: TGTGCCAGCAGCCGGGGAGGGCAGGGGAAAGGTGAGCAGTTCTTC

d_call: TRBD1
clone_size: -
j_call: TRBJ1-5
v_call: TRBV2
cdr3_aa: CASKLQGLQPQHF
cdr3_nt: TGTGCCAGCAAATTACAGGGGCTTCAGCCCCAGCATTTT

d_call: TRBD2
clone_size: -
j_call: TRBJ2-7
v_call: TRBV27
cdr3_aa: CASTSGGAYEQYF
cdr3_nt: TGTGCCAGCACTAGCGGGGGGGCCTACGAGCAGTACTTC

d_call: TRBD1
clone_size: -
j_call: TRBJ2-6
v_call: TRBV2
cdr3_aa: CATRQGVSSGANVLTF
cdr3_nt: TGTGCCACTAGACAGGGGGTGAGCTCTGGGGCCAACGTCCTGACTTTC

d_call: -
clone_size: -
j_call: TRBJ2-7
v_call: TRBV6-6
cdr3_aa: CASSSQGYGEQYF
cdr3_nt: TGTGCCAGCAGTTCACAGGGCTATGGCGAGCAGTACTTC

d_call: TRBD2
clone_size: -
j_call: TRBJ2-5
v_call: TRBV4-3
cdr3_aa: CASSLRGGATETQYF
cdr3_nt: TGCGCCAGCAGCCTCCGCGGGGGGGCCACGGAGACCCAGTACTTC

d_call: -
clone_size: -
j_call: TRBJ1-1
v_call: TRBV4-1
cdr3_aa: CASSPLGVTMNTEAFF
cdr3_nt: TGCGCCAGCAGCCCCCTCGGAGTGACCATGAACACTGAAGCTTTCTTT

d_call: -
clone_size: -
j_call: TRBJ2-7
v_call: TRBV7-7
cdr3_aa: CASSLAPGLHEQYF
cdr3_nt: TGTGCCAGCAGCTTAGCCCCAGGTCTCCACGAGCAGTACTTC

d_call: -
clone_size: -
j_call: TRBJ1-5
v_call: TRBV15
cdr3_aa: CATADRRNQPQHF
cdr3_nt: TGTGCCACCGCCGACAGACGCAATCAGCCCCAGCATTTT

d_call: -
clone_size: -
j_call: TRBJ1-3
v_call: TRBV19
cdr3_aa: CASSIDGLYSGNTIYF
cdr3_nt: TGTGCCAGTAGTATCGATGGACTATACTCTGGAAACACCATATATTTT

d_call: TRBD1
clone_size: -
j_call: TRBJ1-2
v_call: TRBV7-9
cdr3_aa: CASSLPGQNYGYTF
cdr3_nt: TGTGCCAGCAGCTTGCCGGGACAGAACTATGGCTACACCTTC

d_call: TRBD1
clone_size: -
j_call: TRBJ1-1
v_call: TRBV6-5
cdr3_aa: CASRRTGSAEAFF
cdr3_nt: TGTGCCAGCAGGCGGACAGGGTCGGCTGAAGCTTTCTTT